The entry that follows covers one T cell receptor (beta chain) sequence. Method: immunoSEQ multiplex PCR; TCRdb's copy keeps in-frame clones and lacks some. Of under 400,000 clones listed, around 90% are singletons. CDR1 is SGHVS and CDR2 is FNYEAQ in the germline V gene. V gave up 3 bases and J gave up 1 base, with 9 bases separating them. There are 14 residues in the CDR3. The data originate from a study of blood T cell repertoires in COVID-19. At the level of the study: Material from acute and convalescent COVID-19 was sourced from the United States, Italy and Spain.

Sequenced input: peripheral blood. This chain joins TRBV7-6 and TRBJ2-5; D might be TRBD1 (5 bases). This TCR came from a woman aged 55 to 70 with COVID-19, enrolled during active disease. This CDR3 is CASSFTGPQETQYF. The CDR3, as DNA: TGTGCCAGCAGCTTTACAGGACCCCAAGAGACCCAGTACTTC.